Below, 7 T cell receptor beta chains from the same sample are listed, as sequenced in a study of T cells after yellow fever vaccination. TCRdb called the 5' RACE reads again in MiXCR, with one record for every CDR3 protein. The repertoire includes 500,000 to 700,000 distinct CDR3 sequences, approximately 21% of them detected once, and roughly an eighth sits in the top ten. The sample in question was PBMCs, obtained 15 days after the yellow fever booster vaccination. The receptor set was obtained from a man aged 30 to 45 who received the YFV17D yellow fever vaccine.

This clonotype has only a few counts. The rearrangement joins TRBV7-3 to TRBJ2-3; unclear D gene. Trimming took off 4 bases at V and 5 bases at J, with 7 bases between the two ends. Germline-derived CDR1 and CDR2 are SGHTA and FQGTGA. The CDR3 runs to 12 residues. The CDR3 bases are TGTGCCAGCAGCTCCCCAGGAGATACGCAGTATTTT. It encodes CASSSPGDTQYF.

This clonotype appeared a few times. The CDR3 sequence is CASSQFPGTGMNTEAFF. CDR3 bases: TGCGCCAGCAGCCAATTTCCCGGGACAGGGATGAACACTGAAGCTTTCTTT. The chain recombines TRBV4-1 with TRBJ1-1; 9 nucleotides align to TRBD1. Germline assignment: CDR1 MGHRA and CDR2 YSYEKL. This CDR3 comprises 17 residues. J was trimmed by 0 bases and V by 2 bases; bases with no gene match: 7.

The chain uses TRBV4-3 and TRBJ2-7; 9 bases are a match to TRBD2. Germline V gene sequence: CDR1 LGHNA, CDR2 YSLEER. CDR3 size: 15 residues. Unmatched junction bases numbered 5, after V lost 5 bases and J lost 0 bases. The chain's CDR3 is CASSSRAGGSYEQYF. The DNA of the CDR3 is TGCGCCAGCAGCTCTCGAGCGGGGGGCTCCTACGAGCAGTACTTC.

This sequence joins TRBV19 and TRBJ2-7; D perhaps matches TRBD2 (6 bases). The CDR3 extends over 16 amino acids. Deletions cut 5 bases from V and 4 bases from J, with 21 bases between. Germline lookup yields CDR1 LNHDA and CDR2 SQIVND (reference sequence). CDR3: CASSPPGRGGPYEQYF. For the CDR3, the DNA is TGTGCCAGTAGTCCTCCTGGTCGGGGAGGCCCTTACGAGCAGTACTTC.

In its sample, this clonotype was seen a few times. V usage is TRBV5-1 and J usage is TRBJ2-2, with 11 nucleotides matching TRBD2. Germline V gives CDR1 SGHRS, CDR2 YFSETQ. The CDR3 has 16 amino acids. Unmatched junction bases numbered 7, after V lost 4 bases and J lost 5 bases. The CDR3 nucleotides are TGCGCCAGCAGCGCCCAGGGACTAGCGGAGACCGGGGAGCTGTTTTTT. This encodes CASSAQGLAETGELFF. The full variable domain, completed using reference TRBV5-1 and TRBJ2-2, is KAGVTQTPRYLIKTRGQQVTLSCSPISGHRSVSWYQQTPGQGLQFLFEYFSETQRNKGNFPGRFSGRQFSNSRSEMNVSTLELGDSALYLCASSAQGLAETGELFFGEGSRLTVL.

This rearrangement joins TRBV7-2 to TRBJ2-2; D gene ambiguous. The V end lost 0 bases, the J end lost 4 bases, and 6 bases lay between the germline ends. The CDR3 is 14 residues long. Looked up from germline, CDR1 is SGHTA and CDR2 is FQGNSA. CDR3 in amino acids: CASSLAVSTGELFF. CDR3 bases: TGTGCCAGCAGCTTAGCGGTTTCCACCGGGGAGCTGTTTTTT.

This clonotype was counted only a few times. The rearrangement joins TRBV12-3 or TRBV12-4 to TRBJ2-5; D is perhaps TRBD2 (6 bases). The CDR3 consists of 14 residues. V gave up 6 bases and J gave up 2 bases, with 13 bases separating them. The CDR3 sequence: CASSRSGGQETQYF. CDR3 bases: TGTGCCAGCAGCCGGAGTGGGGGGCAAGAGACCCAGTACTTC.